These 8 T cell receptor beta chains came from one sample sequenced in a study of T cell repertoires in cytomegalovirus infection. TCRdb re-called the reads with MiXCR, one entry per CDR3 protein. Among roughly 190,000 distinct CDR3 sequences, roughly 9.8% were seen once, and the ten largest hold about 5%. Sequenced material: PBMCs. All receptors come from a human donor in good health (CMV status not recorded). Some clones in this sample may be carry-over from other donors' samples.

This chain links TRBV19 with TRBJ2-7; D unclear. The CDR3 is 15 residues long. The V end was cut by 5 bases, the J end by 5 bases, with 19 bases between. Germline-derived CDR1 and CDR2 are LNHDA and SQIVND (reference sequence). CDR3 protein: CASSPIPNPLNEQYF. CDR3 nucleotide sequence: TGTGCCAGTAGTCCGATACCGAACCCCCTTAACGAGCAGTACTTC.

There are a few counts of this clonotype. The chain uses TRBV2 and TRBJ2-1, with a tentative D call TRBD2 (6 bases). V lost 4 bases and J 7 bases, leaving 17 bases between the germline ends. CDR1 is SNHLY and CDR2 is FYNNEI in the germline V gene. CDR3 size: 15 residues. Here the CDR3 DNA reads TGTGCCAGCAGTGGGCTAGCGACCCCTCGGAATGAGCAGTTCTTC. Its translation: CASSGLATPRNEQFF.

This clonotype was seen repeatedly, ten times or more. The chain couples TRBV7-9 to TRBJ1-1; no definite D call. V was cut by 8 bases and J by 4 bases, with 14 bases left in between. CDR3 length: 13 residues. CDR1 and CDR2 (germline): SEHNR, FQNEAQ (reference sequence). CDR3 in DNA: TGTGCCAGCGCTGACGGGGTTGGCACTGAAGCTTTCTTT. As protein: CASADGVGTEAFF.

In its sample, this clonotype was seen a few times. The V gene is TRBV4-3, the J gene TRBJ2-6; 7 nucleotides align to TRBD1. Germline values: CDR1 LGHNA, CDR2 YSLEER. This CDR3 has 16 amino acids. V trimming: 5 bases; J trimming: 2 bases; junction bases outside the gene matches: 6. CDR3 loop: CASSKIQGTGANVLTF. CDR3 coding DNA: TGCGCCAGCAGCAAAATACAGGGGACTGGGGCCAACGTCCTGACTTTC.

V is TRBV5-4 and J is TRBJ2-7, with TRBD1 as a possible D gene (5 bases). Trimming removed 0 bases at V and 6 bases at J, with 13 bases between. The CDR3 is 14 amino acids. The germline CDR1 and CDR2 sequences are SGHNT and YYREEE (reference sequence). The CDR3, as DNA: TGTGCCAGCAGCTTGGTCCAGGGAACCGGCGAGCAGTACTTC. It translates to CASSLVQGTGEQYF.

The table lists this clonotype with many counts. The V call is TRBV7-2, the J call TRBJ2-5; D is uncertain. The germline V and J ends were trimmed by 1 base and 4 bases, with 10 bases remaining between them. The CDR3 is 14 residues long. CDR1 is SGHTA and CDR2 is FQGNSA in the germline V gene. The CDR3 nucleotides are TGTGCCAGCAGCTTAGTACGGGCCAGAGAGACCCAGTACTTC. It encodes CASSLVRARETQYF.

This clonotype was seen many times. The J gene is TRBJ2-5, the V gene TRBV11-2, with a tentative D call TRBD2 (5 bases). CDR3 length equals 16 residues. Germline CDR1 is SGHAT and CDR2 is FQNNGV. Trimming removed 2 bases from V and 5 bases from J, with 18 bases in between. Written as DNA, the CDR3 is TGTGCCAGCAGCTTACTCAATCTAGGTCCGGGGGAGACCCAGTACTTC. Protein: CASSLLNLGPGETQYF.

This clonotype was recorded many times. The genes are TRBV7-9 and TRBJ2-6; weak D call: TRBD1 (5 bases). The CDR3 has 19 residues. V was pared by 1 base and J by 1 base, with 17 bases between. Germline values: CDR1 SEHNR, CDR2 FQNEAQ (reference sequence). The CDR3 bases are TGTGCCAGCAGCTTAGTTTTCCAGGGCCTGAAGTCTGGGGCCAACGTCCTGACTTTC. This sequence encodes CASSLVFQGLKSGANVLTF.